The T cell receptor beta chain described here comes from a study of T-cell reconstitution after alpha-beta-depleted transplantation in children. This clonotype was seen repeatedly, ten times or more. Preparation of the TCRbeta library was carried out with unique molecular identifiers. TCRdb processed the PCR reads anew with MiXCR; each CDR3 protein has one entry. In the table there are some 550,000 distinct CDR3 sequences, around 20% of which are singletons. Between the trimmed V and J ends, which lost 6 bases and 6 bases, there was a span of 18 bases. Per germline, CDR1 SGHAT and CDR2 FQNNGV. The CDR3 runs 14 residues.

The origin of this receptor is a human donor who donated a stem cell graft to a child with acute lymphoblastic leukemia. The sample in question was PBMCs from the stem cell graft donor, obtained from the stem cell graft. The chain links TRBV11-2 to TRBJ2-7; possibly TRBD1 or TRBD2 for D (6 bases each). In DNA form, the CDR3 reads TGTGCCAGCAGACAGGGACTCCTAAGCGGCGAGCAGTACTTC. Amino acid sequence: CASRQGLLSGEQYF.